This entry lists 23 T cell receptor beta chains sequenced from one sample in a study of shared T cell receptors in the human thymus. Generated by immunoSEQ multiplex PCR, the TCRdb table keeps only in-frame clones and is missing some. The data hold under 850,000 clones, with roughly 90% observed a single time. These same records also appear under a second study, on human thymus T cells.

What was sequenced was thymocytes. Receptors were obtained from a boy in the first two years of life with a congenital heart defect.

A word on this clone: Germline and junction disagree at one end, which may indicate a read error. The CDR3 is CASSQEGSENPGELFF. The CDR3, as DNA: TGCGCCAGCAGCCAAGAAGGGAGCGAGAACCCCGGGGAGCTGTTTTTT. The rearrangement links TRBV4-3 to TRBJ2-2; D possibly corresponds to TRBD2 (5 bases). This CDR3 region has 16 residues. The germline CDR1 and CDR2 sequences are LGHNA and YSLEER.

The chain recombines TRBV11-3 with TRBJ2-7; 13 bases agree with TRBD2. CDR1 is SGHNT, CDR2 YENEEA, per germline. With V trimmed by 4 bases and J by 1 base, 10 bases remained unmatched. This CDR3 has 18 amino acids. The CDR3 spells CASSSEGTSGKASYEQYF. Written as DNA, the CDR3 is TGTGCCAGCAGCTCAGAGGGGACTAGCGGGAAGGCGTCCTACGAGCAGTACTTC. The whole variable domain, filled in from reference TRBV11-3 and TRBJ2-7, reads EAGVVQSPRYKIIEKKQPVAFWCNPISGHNTLYWYLQNLGQGPELLIRYENEEAVDDSQLPKDRFSAERLKGVDSTLKIQPAELGDSAVYLCASSSEGTSGKASYEQYFGPGTRLTVT.

In its sample, this clone was seen once. The J gene is TRBJ2-7, the V gene TRBV4-3, with 10 nucleotides matching TRBD1. Per the germline V gene, CDR1 is LGHNA and CDR2 is YSLEER. The ends lost 0 bases at V and 4 bases at J; junction bases unmatched: 24. CDR3 length equals 22 residues. In DNA, the CDR3 is TGCGCCAGCAGCCAAGACCCCGTAGGTAGGGGACAGGGGCCCACCTCCGGTTACGAGCAGTACTTC. This sequence encodes CASSQDPVGRGQGPTSGYEQYF.

The chain recombines TRBV5-1 with TRBJ2-3; D perhaps matches TRBD2 (5 bases). The CDR3 totals 15 residues. The ends were cut back, 2 bases at V and 4 bases at J, with 14 bases in the middle. The V gene's germline CDR1 is SGHRS and CDR2 YFSETQ. This CDR3 reads CASSFGTRASDTQYF. The CDR3 nucleotides are TGCGCCAGCAGCTTTGGTACTAGAGCCTCAGATACGCAGTATTTT.

The V call is TRBV9, the J call TRBJ2-7, with 9 positions matching TRBD2. V lost 4 bases, J lost 3 bases, and 8 bases stayed unmatched. The CDR3 spans 15 residues. The germline V gene encodes CDR1 SGDLS and CDR2 YYNGEE. CDR3 sequence: CASSLLAGPLYEQYF. Written as DNA, the CDR3 is TGTGCCAGCAGCCTCCTAGCGGGACCCCTCTACGAGCAGTACTTC.

The chain employs TRBV5-6 and TRBJ2-5; 7 bases line up with TRBD2. The end of the DNA aligns better with TRBJ2-7, so the J call may be wrong. The germline CDR1 and CDR2 sequences are SGHDT and YYEEEE. The CDR3 has 13 residues. Here the CDR3 DNA reads TGTGCCAGCAGCTGTGAGACTAGCAACGAGCAGTACTTC. This sequence encodes CASSCETSNEQYF.

CDR3 amino acids: CASSADAGDSGYNEQFF. CDR3 DNA sequence: TGTGCCAGCAGCGCCGATGCGGGGGATAGCGGCTACAATGAGCAGTTCTTC. This rearrangement joins TRBV7-8 to TRBJ2-1; 7 bases map to TRBD2. Germline lookup yields CDR1 SGHVS and CDR2 FQNEAQ. The V segment lost 5 bases and the J segment 3 bases; nucleotides outside the gene matches: 13. The CDR3 has 17 amino acids.

This sequence joins TRBV14 and TRBJ2-1; D possibly corresponds to TRBD2 (6 bases). Looked up from germline, CDR1 is SGHDN and CDR2 is FVKESK. The CDR3 runs to 18 residues. V dropped 0 bases and J dropped 5 bases, with 20 bases sitting between them. CDR3 DNA sequence: TGTGCCAGCAGCCAAGATTACCGGGGTCGGGTAGCGGACAATGAGCAGTTCTTC. Translation gives CASSQDYRGRVADNEQFF.

V is TRBV4-1 and J is TRBJ2-1; TRBD2 matches 7 bases. This CDR3 has 19 amino acids. The V and J ends lost 1 base and 8 bases, in that order; junction bases with no gene match: 20. Germline V gene lookup returns CDR1 MGHRA and CDR2 YSYEKL. In DNA form, the CDR3 reads TGCGCCAGCAGCCAAGTGGAAGCCCCTGGCGGGAGATGGTTGGATGAGCAGTTCTTC. This sequence encodes CASSQVEAPGGRWLDEQFF.

The V and J genes are TRBV5-5 and TRBJ1-1; possible D gene TRBD1, 5 bases. Looked up from germline, CDR1 is SGHKS and CDR2 is YYEKEE (reference sequence). V lost 4 bases and J 1 base, leaving 14 bases between the germline ends. The CDR3 covers 15 residues. CDR3 sequence: CASSIPEQGNTEAFF. The CDR3 coding sequence is TGTGCCAGCAGCATCCCGGAGCAGGGGAACACTGAAGCTTTCTTT.

Only one count was recorded for this clone. The V gene is TRBV27, the J gene TRBJ2-7, with 8 bases that match TRBD2. Losses at the gene ends were 2 bases for V and 5 bases for J; bases not matched to a gene: 23. Germline CDR1 MNHEY, CDR2 SMNVEV (reference sequence). The CDR3 loop spans 20 amino acids. Here the CDR3 DNA reads TGTGCCAGCAGTTTACGGTCTGCTCGATGGACTAGGGCGGGAGGTGACGAGCAGTACTTC. Residues: CASSLRSARWTRAGGDEQYF.

This clone has more than one count but fewer than ten. The chain joins TRBV19 to TRBJ2-2; 11 bases align to TRBD2. Germline trimming cut 5 bases from V and 6 bases from J; bases unmatched to any gene: 5. CDR1 is LNHDA, CDR2 SQIVND, per germline (reference sequence). The CDR3 has 15 amino acids. CDR3 amino acids: CASSYSGRAPGELFF. Written as DNA, the CDR3 is TGTGCCAGTAGTTATAGCGGGAGGGCCCCCGGGGAGCTGTTTTTT.

This clone was seen only once. J is TRBJ2-1 and V is TRBV25-1, with 8 nucleotides matching TRBD2. CDR3 length: 16 residues. With V trimmed by 2 bases and J by 3 bases, 6 bases remained unmatched. The V gene's germline CDR1 is MGHDK and CDR2 SYGVNS. Written as DNA, the CDR3 is TGTGCCAGCAGTGAACGGGGTAGCGGGGACTACAATGAGCAGTTCTTC. Its protein is CASSERGSGDYNEQFF.

This chain links TRBV20-1 with TRBJ1-5; D not resolved. Germline V CDR1 and CDR2: DFQATT, SNEGSKA (reference sequence). The V end lost 6 bases, the J end lost 4 bases, and 7 bases lay between the germline ends. This CDR3 has 11 residues. CDR3 bases: TGCAGTGCAGGAGTTAATCAGCCCCAGCATTTT. Its translation: CSAGVNQPQHF.

The V call is TRBV4-3, the J call TRBJ2-5; the match to TRBD2 covers 10 bases. The CDR3 length is 20 residues. CDR1 and CDR2 (germline): LGHNA, YSLEER. V lost 0 bases, J lost 2 bases, and 15 bases stayed unmatched. CDR3 sequence: CASSQDSSRLAGDLQETQYF. CDR3 bases: TGCGCCAGCAGCCAAGATTCGAGTCGGCTAGCGGGAGACCTTCAAGAGACCCAGTACTTC.

The chain combines TRBV27 with TRBJ2-7; tentative D call: TRBD2 (6 bases). The CDR3 contains 13 residues. V was trimmed by 0 bases and J by 5 bases, leaving 8 bases between them. The germline V gene has CDR1 MNHEY and CDR2 SMNVEV (reference sequence). The CDR3 nucleotides read TGTGCCAGCAGTTTATCGCGGGGAAACGAGCAGTACTTC. Protein sequence: CASSLSRGNEQYF.

The V gene is TRBV13, the J gene TRBJ2-3; 14 bases are shared with TRBD2. CDR3 length: 15 residues. J lost 6 bases, V lost 5 bases, and 4 bases had no gene match. Per the germline V gene, CDR1 is PRHDT and CDR2 is FYEKMQ (reference sequence). The CDR3 DNA reads TGTGCCAGCAGCCAGACTAGCGGGAGGGCGGATACGCAGTATTTT. This translates into CASSQTSGRADTQYF.

The V gene is TRBV4-1, the J gene TRBJ2-3, with D tentatively TRBD2 (5 bases). There are 14 residues in the CDR3. Germline lookup yields CDR1 MGHRA and CDR2 YSYEKL. With 2 bases removed from V and 6 bases from J, the gap between germline ends came to 12 bases. CDR3 protein: CASSQLPGLDTQYF. Written as DNA, the CDR3 is TGCGCCAGCAGCCAACTACCGGGATTGGATACGCAGTATTTT.

V is TRBV6-1 and J is TRBJ2-1, with D maybe TRBD1 (5 bases). The CDR3 runs to 12 residues. The V gene lost 6 bases and the J gene lost 15 bases, with 18 bases spanning the gap. CDR1 is MNHNS and CDR2 is SASEGT in the germline V gene. In DNA, the CDR3 is TGTGCCAGCAGGGCCCCAGGGCACAGTCGGTTCTTC. Residues: CASRAPGHSRFF.

This chain connects TRBV7-9 to TRBJ2-6; 11 bases are shared with TRBD1. The length of the CDR3 is 16 residues. The V and J ends lost 11 bases and 0 bases, in that order; junction bases with no gene match: 6. CDR1 SEHNR and CDR2 FQNEAQ come from the germline V gene (reference sequence). The CDR3 bases are TGTGCCGCATGGGACAGGGGGAACTCTGGGGCCAACGTCCTGACTTTC. It is translated as CAAWDRGNSGANVLTF.

The genes are TRBV4-2 and TRBJ1-3, with 9 positions matching TRBD1. Germline loops: CDR1 LGHNA, CDR2 YNFKEQ. CDR3 length: 16 residues. J gave up 9 bases and V 1 base, and 10 bases lay outside the gene matches. The CDR3 protein is CASSQVGGTGNVTIYF. CDR3 DNA: TGTGCCAGCAGCCAAGTTGGTGGGACAGGGAACGTCACCATATATTTT.

Only a few counts were recorded for this clone. The same CDR3 also results from other DNA sequences found in this sample. This CDR3 reads CASSIVGGSSYEQYF. For the CDR3, the DNA is TGTGCCAGTAGTATTGTCGGGGGGAGCTCCTACGAGCAGTACTTC. The J gene is TRBJ2-7, the V gene TRBV19, with 7 positions matching TRBD2. This CDR3 is built from 15 residues. J lost 0 bases, V lost 3 bases, and 5 bases had no gene match. Germline CDR1 reads LNHDA; CDR2 reads SQIVND (reference sequence).

The genes are TRBV5-5 and TRBJ2-2; 8 bases map to TRBD1. The germline gives CDR1 SGHKS, CDR2 YYEKEE (reference sequence). The V and J ends lost 0 bases and 4 bases, in that order; junction bases with no gene match: 8. There are 17 residues in the CDR3. CDR3 loop: CASSLDAGQGSTGELFF. The CDR3, as DNA: TGTGCCAGCAGCTTGGACGCCGGACAGGGAAGCACCGGGGAGCTGTTTTTT.